This T cell receptor beta chain was recovered during a study of immune evolution from preneoplasia to lung adenocarcinoma. This clone has just a few counts. V trimming: 5 bases; J trimming: 0 bases; junction bases outside the gene matches: 14. This CDR3 region has 19 residues. CDR1 is SEHNR and CDR2 is FQNEAQ in the germline V gene (reference sequence). Sequenced by immunoSEQ multiplex PCR; TCRdb stores in-frame clones only, minus some. Of some 9,000 clones listed, 65% to 90% were seen once; the top ten hold approximately 8.3%. Each case's diagnosis was confirmed by two pathologists on H&E. The sequencing sample was made of FFPE minimally invasive lung adenocarcinoma tissue. The source of this sequence is a donor at least 70 years old with lung adenocarcinoma. This rearrangement joins TRBV7-9 to TRBJ1-4; TRBD1 aligns across 8 bases. The CDR3 bases are TGTGCCAGCAGCCTTGGAGGACAGGGAAGGTTGACAACTAATGAAAAACTGTTTTTT. Translating it yields CASSLGGQGRLTTNEKLFF.